This T cell receptor (beta chain) comes out of a study of blood T cell repertoires in COVID-19. Turning to the study itself: There were acute and convalescent COVID-19 samples, and they came from the United States, Italy and Spain. Sources were T cells, B-cell-depleted T cells, or PBMCs; the material itself was cDNA or gDNA.

Germline V CDR1 and CDR2: SGHAT, FQNNGV. The CDR3 contains 15 residues. V was clipped by 2 bases and J by 2 bases, with 13 bases between them. Assay: immunoSEQ multiplex PCR; the TCRdb copy retains only in-frame clones and omits some. The table has some 50,000 clones, roughly 83% seen once. Specimen: peripheral blood. The V and J genes are TRBV11-2 and TRBJ2-7, with D possibly TRBD1 on 6 matching bases. This clonotype was sampled from a man aged 45 to 65 with active COVID-19. The CDR3 DNA reads as TGTGCCAGCAGCTTATTAACAGGGCAGACCTACGAGCAGTACTTC. Translated: CASSLLTGQTYEQYF.